The text below deals with one TCR beta chain. Its target is not known. TCRdb itself ran the reads through MiXCR, one entry per CDR3 protein. The sample records approximately 390,000 distinct CDR3 sequences, roughly 36% being singletons. The data belong to a study of T cell repertoires in cytomegalovirus infection. Study details: It was recently identified HLA-C-restricted and well-studied HLA-B-restricted CMV epitopes that the study used. Signatures in public TCR beta sequences pointed to both CMV infection and matching HLA type. Findings of the study overall: HLA-C-restricted, CMV-specific TCR beta clonotypes were dominant ex vivo.

This CDR3 is 11 amino acids long. Trimming shortened V by 6 bases and J by 7 bases, and 9 bases separated the two germline ends. Per the germline V gene, CDR1 is MNHNY and CDR2 is SVGAGI (reference sequence). This TCR came from a human donor in good health (CMV status not recorded). Some clones in this sample may be carry-over from other donors' samples. The chain uses TRBV6-6 and TRBJ1-2; D possibly corresponds to TRBD1 (5 bases). Sequencing was performed on cultured PBMCs, taken from culture after CMV antigen stimulation. CDR3 sequence: CASRPDSGYTF. The CDR3 DNA reads TGTGCCAGCAGACCCGACAGTGGCTACACCTTC.